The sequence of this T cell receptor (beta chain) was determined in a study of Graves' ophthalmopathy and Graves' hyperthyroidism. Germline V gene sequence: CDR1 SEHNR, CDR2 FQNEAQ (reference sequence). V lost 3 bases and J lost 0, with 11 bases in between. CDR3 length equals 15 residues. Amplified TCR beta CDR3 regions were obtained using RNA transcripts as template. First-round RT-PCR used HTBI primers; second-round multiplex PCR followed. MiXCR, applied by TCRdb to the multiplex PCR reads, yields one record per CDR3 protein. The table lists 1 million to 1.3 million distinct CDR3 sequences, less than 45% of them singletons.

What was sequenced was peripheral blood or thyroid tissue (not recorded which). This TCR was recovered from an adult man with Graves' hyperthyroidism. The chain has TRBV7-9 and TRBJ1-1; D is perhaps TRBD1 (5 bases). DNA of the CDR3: TGTGCCAGCAGCTTCTCCGGGGCTCTGAACACTGAAGCTTTCTTT. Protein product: CASSFSGALNTEAFF.